The next 2 T cell receptor beta chains were all read from a single sample in a study of CD8 T cells in Susac syndrome. Random hexamers primed reverse transcription of roughly 0.45 to 1 ug RNA. TCRdb passed the immunoSEQ multiplex PCR reads through MiXCR, listing each CDR3 protein once. Of 250,000 to 350,000 distinct CDR3 sequences in the sample, around 92% were seen once. Input material: CD4+ T cells from PBMCs. These receptors were taken from a human donor with multiple sclerosis.

This sequence joins TRBV6-5 and TRBJ2-3; 9 nucleotides line up with TRBD2. CDR3 length: 14 residues. Germline assignment: CDR1 MNHEY and CDR2 SVGAGI. With 8 bases clipped from V and 4 bases from J, the junction kept 7 bases outside the gene matches. In DNA form, the CDR3 reads TGTGCCAGCCACGGACTAGCGAGGCCAGATACGCAGTATTTT. As protein: CASHGLARPDTQYF.

The chain links TRBV2 to TRBJ2-1, with TRBD1 matching 7 bases. Germline CDR1 and CDR2: SNHLY and FYNNEI. Losses at the gene ends were 5 bases for V and 8 bases for J; bases not matched to a gene: 6. The CDR3 length is 13 residues. The CDR3 nucleotides read TGTGCCAGCAGTTTACAGGGGCCCCATGAGCAGTTCTTC. It encodes CASSLQGPHEQFF.